The source of this T cell receptor (beta chain) is a study of OX40 agonist ivuxolimab in advanced cancers. As for the study in general: At 0.01 to 10 mg/kg, ivuxolimab was administered intravenously to patients every 2 weeks. Subjects had a mean age of around 60 years, with a range of 23 to 79; almost 85% were male. A history of anti-PD-1, anti-PD-L1 or anti-CTLA-4 therapy was acceptable, and 40% to 45% had some.

Peripheral blood came from all dose cohorts at three timepoints. The CDR3 sequence is 15 residues long. V gave up 3 bases and J gave up 2 bases, with 12 bases separating them. Germline CDR1 reads SGHTA; CDR2 reads FQGTGA. A single count supports this clone. The protocol was immunoSEQ multiplex PCR, while the TCRdb copy is restricted to in-frame clones and leaves out a portion. Here the sample spans approximately 79,000 clones, about 88% being singletons. This sequence was found in an adult with an advanced solid tumor such as melanoma, head and neck, liver or kidney cancer. V is TRBV7-3 and J is TRBJ2-3; tentative D call: TRBD2 (5 bases). The sequences come from CD4+ or CD8+ T cells sorted from blood, collected in a trial of the OX40 agonist ivuxolimab. CDR3 residues: CASSLGGGPTDTQYF. In DNA form, the CDR3 reads TGTGCCAGCAGCTTGGGCGGCGGGCCCACAGATACGCAGTATTTT.